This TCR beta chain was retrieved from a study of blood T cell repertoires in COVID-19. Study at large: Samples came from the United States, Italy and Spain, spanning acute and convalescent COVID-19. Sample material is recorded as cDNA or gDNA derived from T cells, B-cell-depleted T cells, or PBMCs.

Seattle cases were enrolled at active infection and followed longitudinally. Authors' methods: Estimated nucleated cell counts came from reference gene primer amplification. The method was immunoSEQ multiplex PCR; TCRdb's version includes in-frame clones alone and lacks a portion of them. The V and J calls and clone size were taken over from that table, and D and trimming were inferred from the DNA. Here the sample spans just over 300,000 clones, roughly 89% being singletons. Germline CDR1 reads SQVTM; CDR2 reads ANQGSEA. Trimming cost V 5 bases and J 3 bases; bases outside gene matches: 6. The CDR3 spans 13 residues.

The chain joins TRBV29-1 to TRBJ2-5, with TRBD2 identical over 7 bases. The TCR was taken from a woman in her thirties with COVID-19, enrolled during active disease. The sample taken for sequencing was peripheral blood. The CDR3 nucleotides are TGCAGCGTTTTGGGAGGGGAAGAAGAGACCCAGTACTTC. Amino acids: CSVLGGEEETQYF. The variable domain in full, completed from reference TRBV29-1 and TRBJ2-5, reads SAVISQKPSRDICQRGTSLTIQCQVDSQVTMMFWYRQQPGQSLTLIATANQGSEATYESGFVIDKFPISRPNLTFSTLTVSNMSPEDSSIYLCSVLGGEEETQYFGPGTRLLVL.